This T cell receptor beta chain is drawn from a study of T-cell reconstitution after alpha-beta-depleted transplantation in children. Unique molecular identifiers were used to barcode this TCRbeta library. In TCRdb, the PCR reads were re-called with MiXCR into one record per CDR3 protein. The top ten hold about 4.9% of the sample, which has some 240,000 distinct CDR3 sequences, over 9.5% seen once. This clonotype was observed many times. The CDR3 spans 15 residues. The J segment lost 5 bases and the V segment lost 1 base, leaving 7 bases of the junction unmatched. Germline V gene lookup returns CDR1 SGHAT and CDR2 FQNNGV.

The J gene is TRBJ1-1, the V gene TRBV11-2, with 7 bases lining up with TRBD1. Sequencing used PBMCs from the stem cell graft donor, obtained from the stem cell graft. This TCR came from a human donor who donated a stem cell graft to a child with SCID. CDR3 in amino acids: CASSLVRGAWTEAFF. CDR3 bases: TGTGCCAGCAGCTTAGTCAGGGGGGCATGGACTGAAGCTTTCTTT.